This TCR beta chain was obtained from a study of T-cell memory formation after mild COVID-19. As for the study in general: Largely, the TCR clusters proved donor specific. General study findings and limits: CM and EM subsets held most contracting CD4+ clones; EMRA held CD8+ ones. Detection of some responders pre-infection suggested pre-existing cross-reactive memory T cells participated. Day 15 to 85 contracting clones showed balanced CD4/CD8; later expanders leaned CD4+.

One entry per CDR3 protein results from TCRdb running MiXCR on the 5' RACE reads. The sample carries about 400,000 distinct CDR3 sequences, 15% to 20% recorded once. This CDR3 contains 14 residues. The junction had 3 bases not matched to a gene; V was cut back by 5 bases and J by 2 bases. Germline-derived CDR1 and CDR2 are LNHDA and SQIVND (reference sequence). As for this clonotype: Its antigen is unknown.

The sequence was collected from a man in his late teens or twenties who had mild COVID-19 (a few samples of this study predate the infection). Cell type and time point are not known. Source material: PBMCs or a T cell subset sorted from them (not recorded which). J is TRBJ2-7 and V is TRBV19; TRBD1 matches at 10 bases. CDR3 residues: CASSAGTGAYEQYV. In nucleotides, the CDR3 is TGTGCCAGTAGTGCAGGGACAGGGGCCTACGAGCAGTACGTC.